This T cell receptor beta chain was identified during a study of T cells in Graves' hyperthyroidism and ophthalmopathy (dated by TCRdb to between 2019 and 2020). A note on the overall study: Peripheral blood was sampled at the time of initial diagnosis, prior to any treatment. A discovery cohort of approximately 100 patients, 43 with Graves' ophthalmopathy and 55 to 60 with stable Graves' hyperthyroidism, was used to find distinguishing TCR V-J signatures. Prospective prediction of ophthalmopathy was tested in an independent validation cohort consisting of 18 hyperthyroidism patients and around 16 patients who later progressed to ophthalmopathy. The 75 to 100 discovery patients were divided at random into training and test sets in a 7:3 ratio. In addition, the study compared T-cell repertoires in thyroid tissue and in blood from roughly 6 Graves' hyperthyroidism patients. After blood sampling, hyperthyroidism patients were treated with methimazole at a starting dose of 30 mg daily, and ophthalmopathy patients were treated with high-dose intravenous methylprednisolone. TCR Vbeta CDR3 sequencing of around 130 peripheral blood samples (under 45 ophthalmopathy, over 70 hyperthyroidism and about 17 progressor patients) is reported in the paper. Findings and caveats that apply to the study as a whole: Most expanded thyroid clonotypes (frequency above 0.001) were also detected in blood, a finding suggesting that blood repertoires may reflect thyroid immune responses. Ophthalmopathy was separated from stable hyperthyroidism by a 13 V-J signature model, with around 90% sensitivity and about 84% specificity obtained in cross-validation and 80%/75% obtained in testing. In validation, the model predicted progression to ophthalmopathy with 60% to 71% sensitivity and about 73% specificity, a median of 6.5 months before onset. Sample size was not statistically predetermined, and blinding of investigators to group allocation was not performed.

This clonotype occurred a few times. Its antigen is currently not known. One base away there is no much larger clone; base qualities are not given. CDR1 and CDR2 are drawn from the germline V gene: ENHRY, SYGVKD. V is pruned by 6 bases and J by 2 bases, leaving 7 bases of the junction without a gene match. Inclusive of the bounding cysteine and phenylalanine, the CDR3 is 16 residues long. The entry retains the CDR3 DNA only, 48 bases that are in frame from base 1. A patient counted as having stable Graves' hyperthyroidism if no progression to ophthalmopathy occurred over 18 months of follow-up. Hyperthyroidism patients were newly diagnosed, with disease duration under 2 months, and aged 18 to 65 years. Patients with uncontrolled infections, other autoimmune diseases, pregnancy or lactation were excluded. Diagnoses relied on clinical symptoms, serum thyroxine and TRAb, thyroid ultrasound and orbital computed tomography. PBMCs were isolated from about 9.2 ml of fresh peripheral blood by Ficoll-Paque density gradient centrifugation. Total RNA was extracted with Trizol reagent, and quality was checked on an Agilent 2100 Bioanalyzer.

The TCR beta CDR3 regions were amplified from the RNA transcripts. The TCR CDR3 was subjected to a first round of RT-PCR using the HTBI primer set and the Qiagen OneStep RT-PCR kit. The libraries were constructed in a second round of multiplex PCR and then size-selected and purified. Sequencing of the libraries was done on an Illumina HiSeq2000 using paired-end 100 bp reads. The paper's data handling went like this. SOAPnuke was used to process the raw data, throwing out any read that contained adapters or uncalled bases, had a mean Phred below 15, or lacked an exact constant-primer or identifier match. COPE v1.2.5 was used to merge the high-quality paired reads, and each unique nucleotide sequence was defined as a clonotype. Clonotypes were aligned to IMGT TRBV, TRBD and TRBJ reference segments using MiTCR v1.1. Analysis was restricted to V-J combinations with a frequency above 0.0001, which covered 99% to 99.2% of repertoires. The TCS score was defined as the ratio of F50 (clonal expansion) to E x V (chaos), calculated using BLOSUM62-based TCRdist between CDR3 peptides within each V-J. Welch's t-statistics and random forest reduced around 510 V-J features to 13, which were used in a naive Bayes classifier (R e1071). The raw public data were reprocessed by TCRdb itself: fastp quality trimming at Q25, MiXCR clonotype calling, in-frame beta chains only. Every CDR3 protein is listed once, alongside the most common genes and DNA of its rows. Clone size and V and J calls follow TCRdb, not the original study. The sample records 500,000 to 700,000 distinct CDR3 sequences, over 15% of which are singletons. The leading ten clones occupy roughly 18% of the sample.

The receptor was derived from a woman between 18 and 29 years old with Graves' hyperthyroidism. Recombination joined TRBV10-3 with TRBJ2-7; 13 bases in the middle match TRBD2. The sequencing sample was made of blood. The CDR3 reads CAIRGLGTSGTYEQYF. The sequenced DNA: TGTGCCATCAGGGGTTTGGGGACTAGCGGGACCTACGAGCAGTACTTC.